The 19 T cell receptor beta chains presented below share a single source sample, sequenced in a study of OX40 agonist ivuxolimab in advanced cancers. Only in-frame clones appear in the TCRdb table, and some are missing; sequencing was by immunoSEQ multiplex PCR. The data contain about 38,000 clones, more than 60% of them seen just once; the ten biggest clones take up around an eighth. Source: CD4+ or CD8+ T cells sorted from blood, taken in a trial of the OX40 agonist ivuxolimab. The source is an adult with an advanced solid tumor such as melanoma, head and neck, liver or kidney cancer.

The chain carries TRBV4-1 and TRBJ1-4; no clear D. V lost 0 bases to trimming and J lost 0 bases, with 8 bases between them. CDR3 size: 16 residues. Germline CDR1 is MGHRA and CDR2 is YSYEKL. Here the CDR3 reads CASSQEGSTTNEKLFF. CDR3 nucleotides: TGCGCCAGCAGCCAAGAAGGGAGTACAACTAATGAAAAACTGTTTTTT.

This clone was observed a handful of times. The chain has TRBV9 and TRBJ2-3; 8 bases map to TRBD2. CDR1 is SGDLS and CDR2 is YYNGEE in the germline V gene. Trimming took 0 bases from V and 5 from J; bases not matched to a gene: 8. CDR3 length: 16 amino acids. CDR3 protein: CASSVGDGRALDTQYF. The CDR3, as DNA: TGTGCCAGCAGCGTAGGAGACGGGAGGGCCTTAGATACGCAGTATTTT.

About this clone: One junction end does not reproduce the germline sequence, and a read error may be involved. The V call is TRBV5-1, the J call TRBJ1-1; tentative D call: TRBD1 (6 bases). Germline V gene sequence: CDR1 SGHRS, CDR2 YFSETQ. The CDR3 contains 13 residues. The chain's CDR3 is CASSLAGAGRGLF. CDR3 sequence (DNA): TGCGCCAGCAGCTTGGCGGGGGCTGGGCGAGGCTTATTT.

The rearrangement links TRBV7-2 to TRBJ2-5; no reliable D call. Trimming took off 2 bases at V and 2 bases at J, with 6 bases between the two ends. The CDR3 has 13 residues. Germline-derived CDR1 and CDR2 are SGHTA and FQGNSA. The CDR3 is CASSLTVQETQYF. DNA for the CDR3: TGTGCCAGCAGCTTAACGGTACAAGAGACCCAGTACTTC.

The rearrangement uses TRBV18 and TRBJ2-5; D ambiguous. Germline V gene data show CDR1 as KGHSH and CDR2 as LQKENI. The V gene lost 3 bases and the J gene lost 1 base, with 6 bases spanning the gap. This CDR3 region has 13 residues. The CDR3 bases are TGTGCCAGCTCACCTCCAATCCAAGAGACCCAGTACTTC. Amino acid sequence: CASSPPIQETQYF.

The CDR3 sequence is CASSQDILGGRTGEQYF. CDR3 in DNA: TGCGCCAGCAGCCAAGATATTTTAGGGGGAAGAACAGGCGAGCAGTACTTC. This chain uses TRBV4-3 with TRBJ2-7; D may be TRBD1 (6 bases). CDR3 length equals 17 residues. Between the trimmed V and J ends, which lost 0 bases and 6 bases, there was a span of 21 bases. The V gene's germline CDR1 is LGHNA and CDR2 YSLEER.

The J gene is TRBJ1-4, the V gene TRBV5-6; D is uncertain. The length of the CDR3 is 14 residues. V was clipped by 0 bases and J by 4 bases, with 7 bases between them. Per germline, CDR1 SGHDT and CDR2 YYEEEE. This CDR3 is CASSLDTLNEKLFF. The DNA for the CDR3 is TGTGCCAGCAGCTTGGACACACTTAATGAAAAACTGTTTTTT. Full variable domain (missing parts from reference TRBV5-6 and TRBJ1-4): DAGVTQSPTHLIKTRGQQVTLRCSPKSGHDTVSWYQQALGQGPQFIFQYYEEEERQRGNFPDRFSGHQFPNYSSELNVNALLLGDSALYLCASSLDTLNEKLFFGSGTQLSVL.

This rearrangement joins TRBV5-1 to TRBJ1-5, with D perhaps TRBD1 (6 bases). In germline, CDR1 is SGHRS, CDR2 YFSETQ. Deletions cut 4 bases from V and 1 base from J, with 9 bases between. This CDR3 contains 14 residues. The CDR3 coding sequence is TGCGCCAGCAGCCCCGGACAGAGCAATCAGCCCCAGCATTTT. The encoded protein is CASSPGQSNQPQHF.

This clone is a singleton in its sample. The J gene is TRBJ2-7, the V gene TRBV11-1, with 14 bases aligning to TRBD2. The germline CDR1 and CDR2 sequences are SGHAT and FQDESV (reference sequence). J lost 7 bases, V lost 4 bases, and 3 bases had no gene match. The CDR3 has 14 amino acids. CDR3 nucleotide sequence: TGTGCCAGCAGCTCGGGACTAGCGGGAGCGGAGCAGTACTTC. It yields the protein CASSSGLAGAEQYF.

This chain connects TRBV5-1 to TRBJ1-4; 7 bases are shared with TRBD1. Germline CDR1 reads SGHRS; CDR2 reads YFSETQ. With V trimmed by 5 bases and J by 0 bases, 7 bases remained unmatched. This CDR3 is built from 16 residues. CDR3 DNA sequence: TGCGCCAGCAGTCGACAGGGCCCCGCAACTAATGAAAAACTGTTTTTT. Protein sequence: CASSRQGPATNEKLFF.

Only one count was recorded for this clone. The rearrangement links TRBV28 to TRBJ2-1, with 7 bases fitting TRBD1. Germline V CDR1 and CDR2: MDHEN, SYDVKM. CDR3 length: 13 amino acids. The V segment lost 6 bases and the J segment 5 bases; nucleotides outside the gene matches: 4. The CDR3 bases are TGTGCCAGCAGGTGGGGGACAGACAATGAGCAGTTCTTC. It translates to CASRWGTDNEQFF.

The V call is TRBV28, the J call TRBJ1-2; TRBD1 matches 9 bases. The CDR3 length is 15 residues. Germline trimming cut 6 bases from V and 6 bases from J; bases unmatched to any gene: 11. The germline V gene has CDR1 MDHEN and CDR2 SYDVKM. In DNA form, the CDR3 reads TGTGCCAGCAGCCCTTACCAGGGACAGGGCCATGGCTACACCTTC. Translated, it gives CASSPYQGQGHGYTF.

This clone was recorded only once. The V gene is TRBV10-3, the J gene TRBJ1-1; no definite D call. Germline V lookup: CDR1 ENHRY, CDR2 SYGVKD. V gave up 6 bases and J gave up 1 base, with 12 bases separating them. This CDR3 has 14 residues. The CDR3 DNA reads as TGTGCCATCAGCAGCAGAGGAGGGAACACTGAAGCTTTCTTT. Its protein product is CAISSRGGNTEAFF.

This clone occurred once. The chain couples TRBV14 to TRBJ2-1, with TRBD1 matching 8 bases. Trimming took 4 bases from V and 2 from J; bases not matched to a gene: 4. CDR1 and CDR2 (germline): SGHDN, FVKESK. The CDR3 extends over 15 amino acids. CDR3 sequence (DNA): TGTGCCAGCAGCCCTTCGGACAGGGCCTACAATGAGCAGTTCTTC. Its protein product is CASSPSDRAYNEQFF. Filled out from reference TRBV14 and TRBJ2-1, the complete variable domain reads EAGVTQFPSHSVIEKGQTVTLRCDPISGHDNLYWYRRVMGKEIKFLLHFVKESKQDESGMPNNRFLAERTGGTYSTLKVQPAELEDSGVYFCASSPSDRAYNEQFFGPGTRLTVL.

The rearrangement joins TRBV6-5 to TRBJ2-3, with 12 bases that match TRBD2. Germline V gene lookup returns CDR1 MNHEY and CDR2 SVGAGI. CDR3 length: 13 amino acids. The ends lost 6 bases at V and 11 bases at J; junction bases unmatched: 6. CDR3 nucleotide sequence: TGTGCCAGCAGACCGACTAGCGGGAGTGTGCAGTATTTT. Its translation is CASRPTSGSVQYF.

CDR3 in DNA: TGCGCCAGCAGCTTGTCAATAGCCCTCGGGGAGACCCAGTACTTC. Protein: CASSLSIALGETQYF. The gene calls are TRBV5-1 and TRBJ2-5; D gene unclear. The CDR3 totals 15 residues. V lost 1 base and J 5 bases, leaving 15 bases between the germline ends. Germline V gene data show CDR1 as SGHRS and CDR2 as YFSETQ.

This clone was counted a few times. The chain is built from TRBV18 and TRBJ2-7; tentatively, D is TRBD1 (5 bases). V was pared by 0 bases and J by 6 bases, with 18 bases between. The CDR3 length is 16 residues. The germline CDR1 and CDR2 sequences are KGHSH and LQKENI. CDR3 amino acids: CASSPPGAGWYGEQYF. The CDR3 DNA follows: TGTGCCAGCTCACCACCTGGGGCAGGGTGGTATGGCGAGCAGTACTTC.

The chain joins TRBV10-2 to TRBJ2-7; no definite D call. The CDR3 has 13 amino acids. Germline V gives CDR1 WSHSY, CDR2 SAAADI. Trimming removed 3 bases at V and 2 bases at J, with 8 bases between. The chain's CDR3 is CASSDQPAYEQYF. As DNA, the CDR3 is TGCGCCAGCAGTGATCAACCGGCCTACGAGCAGTACTTC.

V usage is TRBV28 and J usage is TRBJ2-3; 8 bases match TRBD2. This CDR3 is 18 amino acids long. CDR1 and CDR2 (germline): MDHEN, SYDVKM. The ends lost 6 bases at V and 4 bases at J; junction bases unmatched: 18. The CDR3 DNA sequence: TGTGCCAGCAGACCCACACTAAGAGCGGGAGTGTTGGCAGATACGCAGTATTTT. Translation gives CASRPTLRAGVLADTQYF.